The T cell receptor beta chain described here comes from a study of blood T cell repertoires in COVID-19. TCRdb's table, derived via immunoSEQ multiplex PCR, lists solely in-frame clones and lacks some. The sample shows approximately 150,000 clones, 88% of them seen only once. Germline V gives CDR1 LNHNV, CDR2 YYDKDF (reference sequence). V dropped 0 bases and J dropped 6; count of bases not matched to a gene: 4. CDR3 length equals 14 residues. The chain joins TRBV15 to TRBJ1-2, with 7 bases aligning to TRBD1. Sequenced sample: peripheral blood. The TCR originated in a man in his 70s with acute or convalescent COVID-19. CDR3: CATSRDRGEDGYTF. The CDR3 region has the DNA TGTGCCACCAGCAGAGACAGGGGGGAGGATGGCTACACCTTC.